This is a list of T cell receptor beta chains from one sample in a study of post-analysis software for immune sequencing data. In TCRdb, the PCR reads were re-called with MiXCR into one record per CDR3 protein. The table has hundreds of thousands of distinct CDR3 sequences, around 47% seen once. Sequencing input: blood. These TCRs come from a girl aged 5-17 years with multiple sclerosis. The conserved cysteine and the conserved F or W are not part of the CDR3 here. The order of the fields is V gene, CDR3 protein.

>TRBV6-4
ASSELAGANVLT
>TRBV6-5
ASSYGGEYGYT
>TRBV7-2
ASSSTGGGYRDTQY
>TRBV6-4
ASSEGGGADTQY
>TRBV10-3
AISGGDEQD
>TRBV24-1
ATSDFERGGETQY
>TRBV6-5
ASGRGTQY
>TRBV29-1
SVEPPAGFTDTQY
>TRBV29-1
SVSTGARAETQY
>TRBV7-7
ASSLAPDGSKF
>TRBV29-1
NVGTGSYNEQF
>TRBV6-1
ASSTRPKETQY